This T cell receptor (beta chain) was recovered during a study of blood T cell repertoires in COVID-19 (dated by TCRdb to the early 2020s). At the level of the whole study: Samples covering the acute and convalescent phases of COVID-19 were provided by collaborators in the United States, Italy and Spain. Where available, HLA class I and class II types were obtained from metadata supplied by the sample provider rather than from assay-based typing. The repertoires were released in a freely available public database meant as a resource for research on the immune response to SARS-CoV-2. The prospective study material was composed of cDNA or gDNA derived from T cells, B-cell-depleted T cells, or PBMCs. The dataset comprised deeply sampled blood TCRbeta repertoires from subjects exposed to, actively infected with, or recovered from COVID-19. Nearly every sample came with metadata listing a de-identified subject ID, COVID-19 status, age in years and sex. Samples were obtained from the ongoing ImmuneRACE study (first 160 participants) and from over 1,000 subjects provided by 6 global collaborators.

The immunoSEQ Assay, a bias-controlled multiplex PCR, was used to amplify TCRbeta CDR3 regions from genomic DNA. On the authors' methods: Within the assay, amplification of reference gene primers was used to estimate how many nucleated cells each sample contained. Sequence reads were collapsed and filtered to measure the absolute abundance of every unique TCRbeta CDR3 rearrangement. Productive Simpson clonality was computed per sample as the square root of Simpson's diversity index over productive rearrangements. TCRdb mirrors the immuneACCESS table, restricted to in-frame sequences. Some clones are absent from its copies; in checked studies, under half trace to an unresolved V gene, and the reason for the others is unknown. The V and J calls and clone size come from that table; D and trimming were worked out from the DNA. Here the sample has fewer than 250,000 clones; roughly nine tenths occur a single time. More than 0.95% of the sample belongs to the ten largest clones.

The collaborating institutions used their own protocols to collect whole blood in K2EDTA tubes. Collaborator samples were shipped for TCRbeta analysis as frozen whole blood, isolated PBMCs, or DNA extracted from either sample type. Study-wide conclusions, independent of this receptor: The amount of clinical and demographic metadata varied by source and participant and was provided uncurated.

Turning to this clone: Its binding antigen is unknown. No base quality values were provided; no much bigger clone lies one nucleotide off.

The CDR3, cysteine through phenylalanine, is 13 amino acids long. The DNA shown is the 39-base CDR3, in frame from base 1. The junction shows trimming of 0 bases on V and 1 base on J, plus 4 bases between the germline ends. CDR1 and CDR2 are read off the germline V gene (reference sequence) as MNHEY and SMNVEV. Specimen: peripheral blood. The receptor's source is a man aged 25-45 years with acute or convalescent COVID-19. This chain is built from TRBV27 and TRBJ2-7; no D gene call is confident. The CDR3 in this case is CASSLSGSYEQYF. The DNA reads TGTGCCAGCAGTTTATCCGGTTCCTACGAGCAGTACTTC.